This T cell receptor beta chain is drawn from a study of T-cell reconstitution after alpha-beta-depleted transplantation in children. This clonotype was detected many times. As it was prepared, the TCRbeta library received unique molecular identifiers. TCRdb ran MiXCR on the PCR reads and lists one entry per CDR3 protein. The table shows about 260,000 distinct CDR3 sequences, with approximately 8.9% occurring only once. This TCR came from a male patient under 18 who had a stem cell transplant for acute lymphoblastic leukemia, so the T cells may come from the graft donor. Material: PBMCs, mostly from graft donor cells, obtained 180 days after TCRalphabeta/CD19-depleted stem cell transplant.

CDR3 residues: CATSQTSSYEQYF. The CDR3 region has the DNA TGTGCCACCAGTCAGACCAGCTCCTACGAGCAGTACTTC. The V call is TRBV24-1, the J call TRBJ2-7; D is unclear. Germline CDR1 KGHDR, CDR2 SFDVKD. Trimming removed 6 bases from V and 0 bases from J, with 8 bases in between. The CDR3 runs to 13 residues.